Listed here are 6 T cell receptor beta chains from one sample, sequenced in a study of cytotoxic CD8 clonotypes in ibrutinib-treated CLL. Data came from immunoSEQ multiplex PCR; TCRdb stores just in-frame clones and leaves some out. The table includes about 200,000 clones, 79% detected once. Specimen: PBMCs, collected after 12 months of ibrutinib treatment. These receptors came from a human donor with chronic lymphocytic leukemia.

The gene calls are TRBV11-2 and TRBJ2-1; no clear D. The CDR3 spans 12 residues. CDR1 and CDR2 (germline): SGHAT, FQNNGV. Trimming stripped 1 base from V and 5 bases from J, with 3 bases between. The CDR3 DNA sequence: TGTGCCAGCAGCTTAGCGGACAATGAGCAGTTCTTC. It yields the protein CASSLADNEQFF.

The chain has TRBV28 and TRBJ2-7; 9 bases map to TRBD1. CDR1 is MDHEN and CDR2 is SYDVKM in the germline V gene. The CDR3 consists of 16 residues. The V and J ends lost 2 bases and 2 bases, in that order; junction bases with no gene match: 7. The CDR3 region is CASSLLPGQGTYEQYF. The CDR3 bases are TGTGCCAGCAGTTTACTGCCGGGACAGGGCACCTACGAGCAGTACTTC.

The chain has TRBV2 and TRBJ1-6; a possible D gene is TRBD1 (6 bases). Per germline, CDR1 SNHLY and CDR2 FYNNEI. Trimming stripped 2 bases from V and 7 bases from J, with 9 bases between. This CDR3 contains 14 residues. CDR3 DNA sequence: TGTGCCAGCAGTGAACGGCAGGGGAATTCACCCCTCCACTTT. This codes for CASSERQGNSPLHF.

This rearrangement joins TRBV4-1 to TRBJ2-7, with a weak D call TRBD1 (6 bases). The V gene lost 4 bases and the J gene lost 2 bases, with 15 bases spanning the gap. CDR1 is MGHRA, CDR2 YSYEKL, per germline. The CDR3 has 15 residues. CDR3 protein: CASSLETGVTYEQYF. DNA of the CDR3: TGCGCCAGCAGCCTAGAGACAGGAGTTACCTACGAGCAGTACTTC.

This clone has more than one count but fewer than ten. The chain carries TRBV2 and TRBJ1-1; D remains unclear. Germline V lookup: CDR1 SNHLY, CDR2 FYNNEI. CDR3 length: 14 amino acids. V was trimmed by 6 bases and J by 3 bases, leaving 14 bases between them. CDR3 region: CASRSSAGYTEAFF. In DNA form, the CDR3 reads TGTGCCAGCAGGAGTTCTGCGGGGTACACTGAAGCTTTCTTT.

V usage is TRBV19 and J usage is TRBJ2-1, with 10 nucleotides matching TRBD2. Trimming took 4 bases from V and 10 from J; bases not matched to a gene: 7. From germline, CDR1 is LNHDA and CDR2 SQIVND (reference sequence). This CDR3 is built from 14 residues. The CDR3 spells CASSKAGGPREQFF. Here the CDR3 DNA reads TGTGCCAGTAGTAAAGCGGGAGGGCCAAGGGAGCAGTTCTTC.